This T cell receptor beta chain emerged from a study of OX40 agonist ivuxolimab in advanced cancers. Study-wide findings and caveats: There was clonal expansion of CD4+ and CD8+ blood T cells by week 6 at 0.1 to 3.0 mg/kg.

TCRdb keeps only in-frame clones here, not all; method: immunoSEQ multiplex PCR. Of around 54,000 clones in the sample, under 95% were seen once. Worth noting for this clone: Its target is unknown.

Per germline, CDR1 SGHRS and CDR2 YFSETQ. The CDR3 is 18 amino acids. Trimming removed 4 bases at V and 4 bases at J, with 25 bases between. The source was CD4+ or CD8+ T cells sorted from blood, collected in a trial of the OX40 agonist ivuxolimab. This chain uses TRBV5-1 with TRBJ2-3; possible D gene TRBD1, 6 bases. The clonotype was recovered from an adult with an advanced solid tumor such as melanoma, head and neck, liver or kidney cancer. CDR3 sequence reads: CASSPDPGTLLEADTQYF. CDR3 nucleotide sequence: TGCGCCAGCAGCCCGGACCCCGGGACACTTCTAGAGGCAGATACGCAGTATTTT. The complete variable domain, with remaining parts taken from reference TRBV5-1 and TRBJ2-3, reads KAGVTQTPRYLIKTRGQQVTLSCSPISGHRSVSWYQQTPGQGLQFLFEYFSETQRNKGNFPGRFSGRQFSNSRSEMNVSTLELGDSALYLCASSPDPGTLLEADTQYFGPGTRLTVL.